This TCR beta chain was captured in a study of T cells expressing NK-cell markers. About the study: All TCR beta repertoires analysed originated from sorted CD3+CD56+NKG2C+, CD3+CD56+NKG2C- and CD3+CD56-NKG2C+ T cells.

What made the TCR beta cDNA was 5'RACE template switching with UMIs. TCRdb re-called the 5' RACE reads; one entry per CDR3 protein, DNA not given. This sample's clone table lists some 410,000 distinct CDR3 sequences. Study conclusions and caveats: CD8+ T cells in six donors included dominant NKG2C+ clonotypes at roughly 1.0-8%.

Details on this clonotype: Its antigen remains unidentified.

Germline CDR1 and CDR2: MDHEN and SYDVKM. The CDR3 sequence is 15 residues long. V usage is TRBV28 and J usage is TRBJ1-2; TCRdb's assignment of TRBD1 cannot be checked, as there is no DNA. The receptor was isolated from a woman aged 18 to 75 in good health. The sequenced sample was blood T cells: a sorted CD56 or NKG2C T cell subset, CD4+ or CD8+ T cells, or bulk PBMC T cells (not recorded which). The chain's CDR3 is CATTFPRGSNYGYTF.